This T cell receptor beta chain is from a study of tumor-infiltrating lymphocytes in primary liver carcinoma. Looking at the study overall: Recorded tumor stage was T1-T3 N0M0, with diameters of about 4.2 to 10 cm.

The tissue used was unsorted bulk material of about 20-33 mg. RNA and DNA were co-extracted from it with the AllPrep DNA/RNA mini kit. CDR1 and CDR2 from the germline V gene are SQVTM and ANQGSEA. This CDR3 has 12 residues. With a constant-region primer, TCR beta cDNA was made from approximately 510 ng of total RNA. ARM-PCR, slightly modified, supplied the TCR beta libraries through three nested multiplex PCR rounds. With TRBV1-TRBV30 forward primers and a C-beta reverse primer, the first two PCR rounds were run for 10 to 11 cycles each. TCRdb independently ran MiXCR on the multiplex PCR reads; one entry per CDR3 protein. The sample carries approximately 110,000 distinct CDR3 sequences, around 64% recorded once. General study results and limits: Tumor specimens were characterized by a significantly higher top-250-clone fraction than blood (p = 0.039).

As to this clonotype: The antigen remains unidentified. A read error may account for a junction end that differs from germline.

This chain joins TRBV29-1 and TRBJ1-1, with TRBD1 as a possible D gene (5 bases). Sequencing was performed on liver tumor tissue from sampling region 3. Subset given: tumor region T3, left-lateral pole. The TCR originated in a woman aged 55-69 years with primary liver carcinoma and hepatitis B virus infection. The chain's CDR3 is CSVGALETEALF. The DNA of the CDR3 is TGCAGCGTCGGAGCGCTCGAGACAGAAGCTCTCTTT.